These 18 T cell receptor beta chains originate from one sample sequenced in a study of blood T cell repertoires in COVID-19. Produced via immunoSEQ multiplex PCR; TCRdb's table is partial and in-frame only. The profile covers around 260,000 clones, with approximately 90% appearing a single time and 2% to 2.5% taken by the ten largest. The sequencing input was peripheral blood. These receptors all come from a woman under 40 with COVID-19, enrolled during active disease.

This clone has just one count. V and J are TRBV5-1 and TRBJ1-1; possibly TRBD1 for D (6 bases). V lost 0 bases and J 4 bases, leaving 10 bases between the germline ends. The CDR3 runs to 14 residues. The germline V gene encodes CDR1 SGHRS and CDR2 YFSETQ. The CDR3 loop reads CASSLAVRGTEAFF. The CDR3 DNA follows: TGCGCCAGCAGCTTGGCTGTCAGGGGCACTGAAGCTTTCTTT.

The chain has TRBV7-9 and TRBJ1-3; D uncertain. The V and J ends lost 4 bases and 4 bases respectively, with 2 bases between them. CDR1 is SEHNR, CDR2 FQNEAQ, per germline (reference sequence). The CDR3 length is 11 residues. The DNA for the CDR3 is TGTGCCAGCAGCTCGGGAAACACCATATATTTT. Translated, it gives CASSSGNTIYF.

The V and J genes are TRBV7-9 and TRBJ1-1; D is undetermined. Germline V CDR1 and CDR2: SEHNR, FQNEAQ (reference sequence). Trimming cost V 1 base and J 0 bases, with 9 bases left between them. This CDR3 has 15 amino acids. As DNA, the CDR3 is TGTGCCAGCAGCTTAGGGCAGGCCGTGAACACTGAAGCTTTCTTT. It specifies CASSLGQAVNTEAFF.

The table lists this clone with a count of one. The chain has TRBV3-1 (or the pseudogene TRBV3-2) and TRBJ1-2; 7 bases line up with TRBD1. The CDR3 spans 13 residues. The trim removed 5 bases at V and 8 bases at J, leaving 8 bases unmatched. Germline-derived CDR1 and CDR2 are LGHDT and YNNKEL (reference sequence). CDR3 sequence: CASSYNRGGGYTF. The CDR3 nucleotides are TGTGCCAGCAGCTACAACAGGGGTGGCGGCTACACCTTC.

This clone was observed a single time. V usage is TRBV9 and J usage is TRBJ1-5; TRBD1 agrees at 10 bases. V dropped 0 bases and J dropped 0; count of bases not matched to a gene: 9. Germline CDR1 SGDLS, CDR2 YYNGEE. CDR3 size: 19 residues. As DNA, the CDR3 is TGTGCCAGCAGCGTAGGGGGACAGGGGAAAATCGATAGCAATCAGCCCCAGCATTTT. Translated, it gives CASSVGGQGKIDSNQPQHF.

The gene calls are TRBV3-1 (or the pseudogene TRBV3-2) and TRBJ2-5; D possibly corresponds to TRBD2 (5 bases). CDR3 size: 15 residues. Trimming cost V 0 bases and J 5 bases, with 13 bases left between them. Germline CDR1 is LGHDT and CDR2 is YNNKEL (reference sequence). DNA of the CDR3: TGTGCCAGCAGCCAAGATCTTGCGACGGGGGAGACCCAGTACTTC. Translating it yields CASSQDLATGETQYF.

This chain joins TRBV5-1 and TRBJ2-7; 9 positions agree with TRBD2. The CDR3 sequence is 15 residues long. The V and J ends lost 2 bases and 5 bases, in that order; junction bases with no gene match: 8. Germline CDR1 and CDR2: SGHRS and YFSETQ. CDR3: CASSFSGRSSDEQYF. The CDR3 region has the DNA TGCGCCAGCAGCTTTAGCGGGAGATCCTCGGACGAGCAGTACTTC.

The chain joins TRBV27 to TRBJ1-2, with D tentatively TRBD1 (5 bases). Deletions cut 2 bases from V and 4 bases from J, with 11 bases between. This CDR3 is 14 amino acids long. CDR1 is MNHEY, CDR2 SMNVEV, per germline (reference sequence). This CDR3 reads CASSLKGPTYGYTF. Written as DNA, the CDR3 is TGTGCCAGCAGTTTAAAGGGGCCAACCTATGGCTACACCTTC.

This CDR3 reads CASSRQGPYEQYF. The CDR3 nucleotides read TGTGCCAGCAGTCGACAGGGTCCCTACGAGCAGTACTTC. The genes are TRBV27 and TRBJ2-7; 7 bases align to TRBD1. The CDR3 runs to 13 residues. V was clipped by 5 bases and J by 2 bases; unmatched bases: 3. Germline CDR1 MNHEY, CDR2 SMNVEV (reference sequence).

This rearrangement joins TRBV18 to TRBJ2-2; maybe TRBD1 (6 bases). Germline V gene sequence: CDR1 KGHSH, CDR2 LQKENI. Trimming shortened V by 0 bases and J by 0 bases, and 11 bases separated the two germline ends. This CDR3 has 17 residues. The CDR3 loop is CASSPPVQGSNTGELFF. The DNA of the CDR3 is TGTGCCAGCTCACCACCGGTGCAGGGGTCGAACACCGGGGAGCTGTTTTTT.

This chain links TRBV6-6 with TRBJ2-1; TRBD1 matches 7 bases. This CDR3 has 14 amino acids. Germline-derived CDR1 and CDR2 are MNHNY and SVGAGI (reference sequence). After removal of 5 bases from V and 5 bases from J, the junction contained 6 bases not matched to a gene. The CDR3 DNA sequence: TGTGCCAGCAGTCCCACAGGGGCTCACAATGAGCAGTTCTTC. Protein sequence: CASSPTGAHNEQFF.

The J gene is TRBJ1-6, the V gene TRBV28, with 8 bases identical to TRBD1. Germline CDR1 and CDR2: MDHEN and SYDVKM. Trimming at V came to 5 bases and at J to 0 bases, leaving 3 bases not matched to a gene. The CDR3 is made up of 16 amino acids. The CDR3 sequence: CASSDRGNSYNSPLHF. CDR3 DNA sequence: TGTGCCAGCAGTGACAGGGGAAACTCCTATAATTCACCCCTCCACTTT.

V usage is TRBV28 and J usage is TRBJ2-5; D is ambiguous. The germline gives CDR1 MDHEN, CDR2 SYDVKM. The ends were cut back, 2 bases at V and 2 bases at J, with 12 bases in the middle. The CDR3 covers 15 residues. The DNA for the CDR3 is TGTGCCAGCAGTTTACTTACAGAGAAACAAGAGACCCAGTACTTC. The encoded protein is CASSLLTEKQETQYF. The whole variable domain, remainder taken from reference TRBV28 and TRBJ2-5, is DVKVTQSSRYLVKRTGEKVFLECVQDMDHENMFWYRQDPGLGLRLIYFSYDVKMKEKGDIPEGYSVSREKKERFSLILESASTNQTSMYLCASSLLTEKQETQYFGPGTRLLVL.

V is TRBV27 and J is TRBJ1-1; 9 positions agree with TRBD1. Germline CDR1 MNHEY, CDR2 SMNVEV (reference sequence). J gave up 11 bases and V 6 bases, and 16 bases lay outside the gene matches. The CDR3 sequence is 15 residues long. CDR3 loop: CASSITQGAQEWAFF. CDR3 DNA sequence: TGTGCCAGCAGCATAACACAGGGGGCGCAGGAATGGGCTTTCTTT.

CDR3 DNA sequence: TGTGCCAGCAGCCAAGGAACGGGCAGGAGGAATTCACCCCTCCACTTT. This translates into CASSQGTGRRNSPLHF. The V and J genes are TRBV3-1 (or the pseudogene TRBV3-2) and TRBJ1-6, with D hard to call. Germline loops: CDR1 LGHDT, CDR2 YNNKEL (reference sequence). The CDR3 contains 16 residues. Trimming pared 1 base from V and 7 bases from J, leaving 14 bases between.

V and J are TRBV23-1 and TRBJ2-3, with 9 bases aligning to TRBD1. TRBV23-1 is an open reading frame whose function is uncertain. With V trimmed by 6 bases and J by 6 bases, 10 bases remained unmatched. This CDR3 has 15 amino acids. The CDR3 sequence: CASRTRDRAMDTQYF. CDR3 DNA sequence: TGCGCCAGCAGGACAAGGGACAGGGCCATGGATACGCAGTATTTT.

The J gene is TRBJ1-1, the V gene TRBV5-5; 10 nucleotides align to TRBD1. V was clipped by 0 bases and J by 7 bases; unmatched bases: 9. The germline gives CDR1 SGHKS, CDR2 YYEKEE (reference sequence). CDR3 length: 16 amino acids. The CDR3 DNA is TGTGCCAGCAGCTTGGGGATTTCGACAGGGGGCGATGAAGCTTTCTTT. Amino acid sequence: CASSLGISTGGDEAFF. Using reference TRBV5-5 and TRBJ1-1 for the parts outside the CDR3, the full variable domain is DAGVTQSPTHLIKTRGQQVTLRCSPISGHKSVSWYQQVLGQGPQFIFQYYEKEERGRGNFPDRFSARQFPNYSSELNVNALLLGDSALYLCASSLGISTGGDEAFFGQGTRLTVV.

The V gene is TRBV4-2, the J gene TRBJ1-1; a weak D match, TRBD1 (5 bases). Trimming removed 0 bases from V and 2 bases from J, with 19 bases in between. Germline assignment: CDR1 LGHNA and CDR2 YNFKEQ. The CDR3 is 18 residues long. The CDR3 region is CASSQDYGGGGKNTEAFF. The CDR3, as DNA: TGTGCCAGCAGCCAAGATTACGGAGGCGGGGGGAAAAACACTGAAGCTTTCTTT.